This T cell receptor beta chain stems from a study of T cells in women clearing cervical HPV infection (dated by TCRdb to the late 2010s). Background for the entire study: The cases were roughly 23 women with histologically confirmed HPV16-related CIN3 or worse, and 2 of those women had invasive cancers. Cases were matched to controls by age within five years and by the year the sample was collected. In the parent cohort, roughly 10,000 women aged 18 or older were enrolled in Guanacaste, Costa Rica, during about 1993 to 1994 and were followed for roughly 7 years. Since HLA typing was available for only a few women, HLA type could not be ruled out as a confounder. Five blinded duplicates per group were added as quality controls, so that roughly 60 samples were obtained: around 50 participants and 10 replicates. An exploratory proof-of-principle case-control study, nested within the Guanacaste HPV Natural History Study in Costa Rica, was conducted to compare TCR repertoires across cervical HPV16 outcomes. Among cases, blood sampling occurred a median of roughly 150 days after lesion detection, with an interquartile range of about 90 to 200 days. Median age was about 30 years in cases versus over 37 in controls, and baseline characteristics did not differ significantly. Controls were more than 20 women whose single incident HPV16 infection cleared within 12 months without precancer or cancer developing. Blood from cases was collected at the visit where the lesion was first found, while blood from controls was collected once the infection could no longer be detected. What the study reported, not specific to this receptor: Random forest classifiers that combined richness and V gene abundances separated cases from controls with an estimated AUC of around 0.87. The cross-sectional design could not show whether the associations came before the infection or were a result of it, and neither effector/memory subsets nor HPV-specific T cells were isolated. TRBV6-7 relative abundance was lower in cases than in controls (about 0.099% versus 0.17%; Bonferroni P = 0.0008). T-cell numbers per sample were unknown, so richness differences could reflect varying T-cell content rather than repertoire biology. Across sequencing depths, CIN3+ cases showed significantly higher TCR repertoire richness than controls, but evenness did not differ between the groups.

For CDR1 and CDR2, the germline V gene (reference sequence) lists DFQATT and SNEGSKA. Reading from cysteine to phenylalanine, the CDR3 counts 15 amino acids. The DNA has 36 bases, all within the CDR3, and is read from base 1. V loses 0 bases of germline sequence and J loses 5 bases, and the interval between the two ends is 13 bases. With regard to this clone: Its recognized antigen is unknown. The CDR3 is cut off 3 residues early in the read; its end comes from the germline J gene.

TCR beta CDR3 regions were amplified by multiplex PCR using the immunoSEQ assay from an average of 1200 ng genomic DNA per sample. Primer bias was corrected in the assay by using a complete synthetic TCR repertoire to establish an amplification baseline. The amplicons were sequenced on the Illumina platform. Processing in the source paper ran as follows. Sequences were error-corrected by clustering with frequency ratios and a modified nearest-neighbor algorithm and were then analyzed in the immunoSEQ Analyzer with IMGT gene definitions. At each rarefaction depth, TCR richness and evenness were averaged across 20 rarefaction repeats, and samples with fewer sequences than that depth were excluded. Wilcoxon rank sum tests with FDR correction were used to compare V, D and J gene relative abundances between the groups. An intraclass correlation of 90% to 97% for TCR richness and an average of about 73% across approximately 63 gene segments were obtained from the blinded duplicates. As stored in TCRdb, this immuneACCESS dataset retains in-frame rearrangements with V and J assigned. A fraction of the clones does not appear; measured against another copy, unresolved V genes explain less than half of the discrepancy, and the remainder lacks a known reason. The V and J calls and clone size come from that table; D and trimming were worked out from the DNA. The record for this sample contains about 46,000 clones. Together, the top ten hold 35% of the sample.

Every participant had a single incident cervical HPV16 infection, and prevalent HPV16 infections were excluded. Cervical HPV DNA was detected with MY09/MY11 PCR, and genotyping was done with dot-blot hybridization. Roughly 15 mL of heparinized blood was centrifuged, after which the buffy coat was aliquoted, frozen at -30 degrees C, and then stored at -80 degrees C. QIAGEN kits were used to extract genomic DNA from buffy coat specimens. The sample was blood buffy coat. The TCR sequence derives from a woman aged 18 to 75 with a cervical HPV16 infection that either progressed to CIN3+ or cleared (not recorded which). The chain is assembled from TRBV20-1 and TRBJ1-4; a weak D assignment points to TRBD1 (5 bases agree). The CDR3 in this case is CSARDRGVSNEKLFF. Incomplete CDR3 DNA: TGCAGTGCTAGAGATCGGGGGGTGTCGAATGAAAAA.